This T cell receptor (beta chain) stems from a study of shared clonotypes between healthy human individuals. General study findings and limits: Sequencing of the sorted subsets was shown by rarefaction to be incomplete despite large depth. Sampling involved blood alone; tissue repertoires likely differ. Relative to their counterparts shared across all four donors, non-shared clonotypes exhibited diminished generation probabilities.

As to this clone: Its antigen remains unknown.

This CDR3 region has 14 residues. Germline lookup yields CDR1 SGHTA and CDR2 FQGTGA. V was trimmed by 0 bases and J by 8 bases, leaving 11 bases between them. It was about 210 ng DNA, 25,000 to 35,000 T cell genomes, that sorted-subset replicate PCRs used. TCRdb keeps only in-frame clones here, not all; method: immunoSEQ multiplex PCR. Among millions of clones listed, more than 85% were seen once. This clonotype originated in a man aged 18 to 29 in good health. Some clones in this sample may be carry-over from other donors' samples. J is TRBJ2-1 and V is TRBV7-3; D gene uncertain. The sequenced material came from naive CD4+ T cells from PBMCs. Indicated subset: CD45RA+ positively selected. CDR3 residues: CASSLTGSFDEQFF. The CDR3 bases are TGTGCCAGCAGCTTAACGGGAAGTTTTGATGAGCAGTTCTTC.